This T cell receptor beta chain was observed in a study of PD-L1 blockade in urothelial cancer. For the study at large: In the mid-2010s, patients got going on atezolizumab, taking 1,200 mg intravenously every 3 weeks. Across blood samples, T cells had a median count of 141,255. Analysis of the blood was performed 3 weeks (second dose) and 6 weeks after treatment start.

This clone was recorded only once. Produced via immunoSEQ multiplex PCR; TCRdb's table is partial and in-frame only. The sample holds more than 60,000 clones; 88% are singletons and the top ten take about 11%. V lost 0 bases and J 4 bases, leaving 9 bases between the germline ends. The germline CDR1 and CDR2 sequences are SGHVS and FQNEAQ. The CDR3 loop spans 14 amino acids. Noted time point: peripheral blood 6 weeks after treatment start. The source of this sequence is a man in his 60s with urothelial cancer. This sequence joins TRBV7-8 and TRBJ2-5; maybe TRBD2 (5 bases). Specimen: PBMCs, collected around atezolizumab (anti-PD-L1) treatment. The CDR3 loop reads CASSLAVAGETQYF. CDR3 coding DNA: TGTGCCAGCAGCTTAGCGGTGGCGGGAGAGACCCAGTACTTC.